This is a list of T cell receptor beta chains from one sample in a study of T cells in Graves' hyperthyroidism and ophthalmopathy. TCRdb passed the multiplex PCR reads through MiXCR, listing each CDR3 protein once. The sample carries about 640,000 distinct CDR3 sequences, less than 25% recorded once. The sample consisted of blood. These receptors originate from a man aged 30 to 45 with Graves' ophthalmopathy. CDR3s include the opening cysteine and the closing phenylalanine or tryptophan. The D gene is left open where the match is weak.

D	J	V	CDR3
-	TRBJ2-7	TRBV19	CASSTGHGRYEQYF
-	TRBJ2-7	TRBV7-9	CASSPRGTHEQYF
-	TRBJ1-2	TRBV19	CASSISRGIYGYTF
TRBD2	TRBJ2-1	TRBV20-1	CSARDVIAGGNEQFF
-	TRBJ2-5	TRBV7-2	CASSSKALGKTQYF
-	TRBJ2-2	TRBV9	CASSPREDDTGELFF
TRBD2	TRBJ2-1	TRBV27	CASSLLSGRTYNEQFF
-	TRBJ2-3	TRBV5-1	CASSLRQIADTQYF
-	TRBJ2-5	TRBV5-1	CASSFVTNQETQYF
TRBD1	TRBJ1-2	TRBV28	CASSYRGFYGYTF
TRBD1	TRBJ2-7	TRBV7-9	CASSLGSGQEREQYF
TRBD1	TRBJ2-7	TRBV7-6	CASSSQGAGEQYF
TRBD2	TRBJ2-7	TRBV18	CASSPGTSNYEQYF
-	TRBJ2-1	TRBV3-1	CASSGTSNEQFF
TRBD1	TRBJ2-7	TRBV12-3/TRBV12-4	CASSFTGAAEYEQYF
-	TRBJ1-5	TRBV6-1	CASSEEGGARNQPQHF
TRBD2	TRBJ2-7	TRBV7-2	CASSSPGLAGRYEQYF
-	TRBJ2-1	TRBV11-2	CASSLISEQFF
TRBD1	TRBJ2-5	TRBV12-3/TRBV12-4	CASSHDRGRETQYF
-	TRBJ2-6	TRBV7-9	CASSSRVGALSGANVLTF
-	TRBJ2-5	TRBV2	CASSQRRAAETQYF
TRBD2	TRBJ2-5	TRBV6-1	CASSSLAGAQETQYF
-	TRBJ2-2	TRBV9	CASSAYSGVNTGELFF
-	TRBJ2-1	TRBV11-2	CASSYPGLQPEQFF
-	TRBJ2-1	TRBV28	CASGLLISNEQFF
-	TRBJ2-3	TRBV4-1	CASSQEMDTQYF
TRBD1	TRBJ2-7	TRBV5-1	CASSFGTGAYEQYF
-	TRBJ1-1	TRBV2	CASSETEHLNTEAFF
TRBD1	TRBJ2-7	TRBV27	CATRDRGRGEQYF
-	TRBJ1-4	TRBV20-1	CSARWIHHNEKLFF
-	TRBJ1-3	TRBV28	CASSAANTIYF
-	TRBJ2-7	TRBV4-2	CASSQDKEREQYF
TRBD2	TRBJ2-7	TRBV29-1	CSVATSGSAYEQYF
TRBD1	TRBJ1-1	TRBV18	CASSPGQGWTEAFF
TRBD1	TRBJ2-7	TRBV6-1	CASSEAGTGAREQYF
TRBD2	TRBJ2-3	TRBV10-3	CAISAKWARLAGESPPADTQYF
-	TRBJ1-2	TRBV20-1	CSATEAIYGYTF
TRBD2	TRBJ2-7	TRBV3-1	CASSQEASGSWYEQYF
-	TRBJ2-3	TRBV6-5	CASRVGDTQYF
-	TRBJ2-7	TRBV20-1	CSARAPGARYEQYF
TRBD2	TRBJ2-5	TRBV18	CASSPRLAGVQETQYF
-	TRBJ2-3	TRBV27	CASSSDITTDTQCF
-	TRBJ1-1	TRBV20-1	CSARSDRTTEAFF
-	TRBJ2-2	TRBV28	CASARLVPGRAGELFF
-	TRBJ2-3	TRBV29-1	CSVRRESTDTQYF
-	TRBJ2-1	TRBV7-2	CASSLVDGPGNEQFF
TRBD1	TRBJ2-5	TRBV7-2	CARQGVETQYF
-	TRBJ2-3	TRBV9	CASSYEGRMSTDTQYF